This T cell receptor (beta chain) was captured in a study of OX40 agonist ivuxolimab in advanced cancers. Across the whole study: Patients treated during dose escalation were battling hepatocellular carcinoma, melanoma, renal cell or head and neck cancer. Partial responses were achieved by three patients: one hepatocellular carcinoma, two cutaneous melanoma.

The protocol was immunoSEQ multiplex PCR, while the TCRdb copy is restricted to in-frame clones and leaves out a portion. The table includes 15,000 to 20,000 clones, 80% to 90% detected once. The sampling schedule covered blood at baseline, cycle 4 day 1, and cycle 7 day 1. Overall study results and limits: Near-lowest levels of clonal expansion characterized partial responders at 0.1-3.0 mg/kg.

About this clone itself: Its antigen is unknown.

The V and J ends lost 8 bases and 4 bases respectively, with 8 bases between them. Germline CDR1 and CDR2: LNHNV and YYDKDF (reference sequence). The length of the CDR3 is 12 residues. The sequence was collected from an adult with an advanced solid tumor such as melanoma, head and neck, liver or kidney cancer. The source was CD4+ or CD8+ T cells sorted from blood, collected in a trial of the OX40 agonist ivuxolimab. This rearrangement joins TRBV15 to TRBJ2-2, with D unresolved. Here the CDR3 DNA reads TGTGCCACCCTTAGTGGCACCGGGGAGCTGTTTTTT. Amino acids: CATLSGTGELFF.